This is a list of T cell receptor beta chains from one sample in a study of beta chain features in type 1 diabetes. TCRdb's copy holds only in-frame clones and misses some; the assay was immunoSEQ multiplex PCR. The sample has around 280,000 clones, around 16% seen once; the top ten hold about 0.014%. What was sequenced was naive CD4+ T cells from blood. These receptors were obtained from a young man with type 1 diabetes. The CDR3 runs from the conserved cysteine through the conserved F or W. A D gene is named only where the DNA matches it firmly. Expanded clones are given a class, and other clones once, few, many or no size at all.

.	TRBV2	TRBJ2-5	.	TGTGCCAGCAGTGAGGAGGGTGGGTTCGGAGAGACCCAGTACTTC	CASSEEGGFGETQYF
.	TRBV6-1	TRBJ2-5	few	TGTGCCAGCAGTGAACAGGGGGGAGAGACCCAGTACTTC	CASSEQGGETQYF
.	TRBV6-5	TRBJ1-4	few	TGTGCCAGCAGTTACGGAGGTTTCGAAAAACTGTTTTTT	CASSYGGFEKLFF
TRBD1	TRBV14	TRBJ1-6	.	TGTGCCAGCAGCCAAATACAGGGGGATTCACCCCTCCACTTT	CASSQIQGDSPLHF
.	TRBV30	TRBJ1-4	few	TGTGCCTGGAGTGTACGCGGGGGCCCAAATGAAAAACTGTTTTTT	CAWSVRGGPNEKLFF
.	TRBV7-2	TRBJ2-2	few	TGTGCCAGCAGCCAACCTACTAGTATTAACACCGGGGAGCTGTTTTTT	CASSQPTSINTGELFF
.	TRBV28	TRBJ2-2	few	TGTGCCAGCGGTGGCAGCACCGGGGAGCTGTTTTTT	CASGGSTGELFF
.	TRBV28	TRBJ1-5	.	TGTGCCAGCAGTCCAGGGAATTCCAATCAGCCCCAGCATTTT	CASSPGNSNQPQHF
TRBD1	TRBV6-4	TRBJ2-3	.	TGTGCCAGCAGCCCACAGGGGTTAATCACAGATACGCAGTATTTT	CASSPQGLITDTQYF
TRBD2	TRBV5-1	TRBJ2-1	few	TGCGCCAGCAGCTTGGTTCTAGCGGGTCCCCTGGAGCAGTTCTTC	CASSLVLAGPLEQFF
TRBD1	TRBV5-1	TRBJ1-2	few	TGCGCCAGCAGCCAGGACAGGTCTTATGGCTACACCTTC	CASSQDRSYGYTF
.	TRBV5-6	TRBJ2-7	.	TGTGCCAGCAGCTCCTATGCCAACAGGGGAGGCGAGCAGTACTTC	CASSSYANRGGEQYF
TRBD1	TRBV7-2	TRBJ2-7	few	TGTGCCAGCAGCTGGGGGAGGACAGGGGTTTACGAGCAGTACTTC	CASSWGRTGVYEQYF
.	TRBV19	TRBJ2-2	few	TGTGCCAGTAGTATAAGCAGGCAGAACACCGGGGAGCTGTTTTTT	CASSISRQNTGELFF
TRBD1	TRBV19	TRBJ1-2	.	TGTGCCAGTACCTCGCCGGGACAGGGGAAGAATGGCTACACCTTC	CASTSPGQGKNGYTF
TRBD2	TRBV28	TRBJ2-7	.	TGTGCCAGCAGACCGGGACTAGCGGGAGAATATGACTTC	CASRPGLAGEYDF
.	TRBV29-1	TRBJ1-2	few	TGCAGCGTTCACAGTCAGGGTAACTATGGCTACACCTTC	CSVHSQGNYGYTF
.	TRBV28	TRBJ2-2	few	TGTGCCAGCAGTTTTAGAGGGAGCGGGGAGCTGTTTTTT	CASSFRGSGELFF
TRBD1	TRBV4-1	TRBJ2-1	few	TGCGCCAGCAGCCAAGATAGTACAGGGGTCCTGAATGAGCAGTTCTTC	CASSQDSTGVLNEQFF
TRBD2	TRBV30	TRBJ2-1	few	TGTGCCTGGGCCACTAGCGGGGGGGCTTTAAGGCAGTTCTTC	CAWATSGGALRQFF
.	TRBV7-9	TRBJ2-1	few	TGTGCCAGCAGCCTGACAGGCGAAATCAGAAATGAGCAGTTCTTC	CASSLTGEIRNEQFF
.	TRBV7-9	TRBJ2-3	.	TGTGCCAGCAGCTTAGGGCGCGGGAAACACACAGATACGCAGTATTTT	CASSLGRGKHTDTQYF
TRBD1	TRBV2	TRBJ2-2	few	TGTGCCAGCAGCGGACAGGGCTTTGGCACCGGGGAGCTGTTTTTT	CASSGQGFGTGELFF
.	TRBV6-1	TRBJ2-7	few	TGTGCCAGCAGTGAACCGGTCAGGGGCGAGCAGTACTTC	CASSEPVRGEQYF
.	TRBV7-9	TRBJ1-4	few	TGTGCCAGCAGCCAGGCGAAGGTGAGAGAAAAACTGTTTTTT	CASSQAKVREKLFF
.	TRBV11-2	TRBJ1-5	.	TGTGCCAGCAGCTTATACGCGAGCGGGAGAAATCAGCCCCAGCATTTT	CASSLYASGRNQPQHF
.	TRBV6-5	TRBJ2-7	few	TGTGCCAGCAGTTACTCGACACCCATTAACTACGAGCAGTACTTC	CASSYSTPINYEQYF
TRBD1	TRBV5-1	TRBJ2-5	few	TGCGCCAGCAGCTCGGGAAACAGGGGGGAGACCCAGTACTTC	CASSSGNRGETQYF
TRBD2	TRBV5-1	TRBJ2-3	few	TGCGCCAGCAGCACGGCGGGGGAATTCACAGATACGCAGTATTTT	CASSTAGEFTDTQYF
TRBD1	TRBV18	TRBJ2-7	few	TGTGCCAGCTCAGCCGGACAGGGGGCTTACGAGCAGTACTTC	CASSAGQGAYEQYF
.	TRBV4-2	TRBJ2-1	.	TGTGCCAGCAGGGATGGACGACTAGGCCCTTACAATGAGCAGTTCTTC	CASRDGRLGPYNEQFF
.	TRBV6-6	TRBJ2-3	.	TGTGCCAGCAGTTACTCAACGGGCACAGATACGCAGTATTTT	CASSYSTGTDTQYF
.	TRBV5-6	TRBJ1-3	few	TGTGCCAGCAGCTTCTACCGGAGCTCTGGAAACACCATATATTTT	CASSFYRSSGNTIYF
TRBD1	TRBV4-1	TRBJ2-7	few	TGCGCCAGCAGCCACCAGGGGGAAGGGAACGAGCAGTACTTC	CASSHQGEGNEQYF
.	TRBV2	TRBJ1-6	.	TGTGCCAGCAGTTTCCGGGGAAGCTCCTATAATTCACCCCTCCACTTT	CASSFRGSSYNSPLHF
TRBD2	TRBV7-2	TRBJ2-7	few	TGTGCCAGCAGCTTAGGCGGACTAGCCTCCCACGAGCAGTACTTC	CASSLGGLASHEQYF
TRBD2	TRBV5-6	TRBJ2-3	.	TGTGCCAGCAGCTCCGCAGCGGGACCGACAGATACGCAGTATTTT	CASSSAAGPTDTQYF
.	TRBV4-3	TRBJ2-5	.	TGCGCCAGCAGCCAAGCAGACCAAGAGACCCAGTACTTC	CASSQADQETQYF
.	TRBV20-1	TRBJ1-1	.	TGCAGTGCTAGAGAGAACAGGGAAGCTTTCTTT	CSARENREAFF
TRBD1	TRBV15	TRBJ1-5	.	TGTGCCACCAGCAGAGATCTACGGAGGGGGCACCAGCCCCAGCATTTT	CATSRDLRRGHQPQHF
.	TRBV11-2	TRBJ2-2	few	TGTGCCAGCAGCTTCCGGGGGACAGCTTACACCGGGGAGCTGTTTTTT	CASSFRGTAYTGELFF
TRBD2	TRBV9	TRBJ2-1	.	TGTGCCAGCAGCGTAGCTAGCGGGGTCACCTACAATGAGCAGTTCTTC	CASSVASGVTYNEQFF
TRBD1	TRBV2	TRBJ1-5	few	TGTGCCAGCAGTGAGACAGGGAAAGTTCAGCCCCAGCATTTT	CASSETGKVQPQHF
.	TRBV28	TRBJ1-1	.	TGTGCCAGCAGTTTGTGGCAGAAGAACACTGAAGCTTTCTTT	CASSLWQKNTEAFF
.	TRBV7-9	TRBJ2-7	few	TGTGCCAGCAGCCGACTAGGGACAGCGAAATACGAGCAGTACTTC	CASSRLGTAKYEQYF
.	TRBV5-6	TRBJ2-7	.	TGTGCCAGCAGTTCCGGTGGGTCCGGGAGCGAGCAGTACTTC	CASSSGGSGSEQYF
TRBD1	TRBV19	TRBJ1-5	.	TGTGCCAGTAGTACTACAGGGGGCGGTCAGCCCCAGCATTTT	CASSTTGGGQPQHF
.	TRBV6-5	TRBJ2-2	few	TGTGCCAGCAGTTACTCGTGGCGGTACGGGGAGCTGTTTTTT	CASSYSWRYGELFF
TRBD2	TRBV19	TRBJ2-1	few	TGTGCCAGTAGGATCACTAGCGGAGGGCCCTACAATGAGCAGTTCTTC	CASRITSGGPYNEQFF
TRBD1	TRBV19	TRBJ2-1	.	TGTGCCAGTAGTGACCCGGACAGGGGGCGGGAGTCTGTAGATGAGCAGTTCTTC	CASSDPDRGRESVDEQFF
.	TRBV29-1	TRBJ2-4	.	TGCAGCCCCACTGGGAGGCGCGTGGTCAAAAACATTCAGTACTTC	CSPTGRRVVKNIQYF
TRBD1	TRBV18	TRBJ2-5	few	TGTGCCAGCTCACCTGACAGGGGCCAAGAGACCCAGTACTTC	CASSPDRGQETQYF
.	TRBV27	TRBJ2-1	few	TGTGCCAGCAGTCCACCCCCGCAGGGGGGTCACAATGAGCAGTTCTTC	CASSPPPQGGHNEQFF